This T cell receptor beta chain was captured by sequencing in a study of T cells in women clearing cervical HPV infection. The wider study: For cases, blood was sampled a median around 140 days after lesion detection, interquartile range about 80 to 220 days.

TCRdb's table, derived via immunoSEQ multiplex PCR, lists solely in-frame clones and lacks some. The table lists tens of thousands of clones, with more than 3.5% in the top ten. Sequences were obtained from blood buffy coat. This sequence originates from a woman aged 18-69 years with a cervical HPV16 infection that either progressed to CIN3+ or cleared (not recorded which).

The sequenced CDR3 bases are TGTGCCAGCAGCTCCGGACAGGGGGGACCTTACCTA. Translation gives CASSSGQGGPYL. The whole CDR3 reads CASSSGQGGPYLAFF. This chain joins TRBV7-9 and TRBJ1-1; TRBD1 agrees at 10 bases. The read falls 3 residues short of the CDR3 end, and the missing part is taken from the germline J gene. CDR1 and CDR2 (germline): SEHNR, FQNEAQ (reference sequence). This CDR3 spans 15 amino acids.